The sequence of this T cell receptor (beta chain) was determined in a study of blood T cell repertoires in COVID-19. The overall study: Samples of COVID-19 (acute and convalescent) were obtained from the United States, Italy and Spain. PBMCs, B-cell-depleted T cells, or T cells were the source of the cDNA or gDNA that made up the material.

The authors' processing: Amplifying reference gene primers gave estimates of nucleated cell counts. Profiled with immunoSEQ multiplex PCR; TCRdb holds only in-frame clones, not every one. That table gives V, J and clone size, and the DNA gave D and trimming. The sample holds around 170,000 clones, approximately 90% seen once. V trimming: 5 bases; J trimming: 2 bases; junction bases outside the gene matches: 6. This CDR3 comprises 16 residues. Germline CDR1 SEHNR, CDR2 FQNEAQ (reference sequence). The chain uses TRBV7-9 and TRBJ1-2, with TRBD1 identical over 12 bases. The receptor was isolated from a man aged 18 to 30 who had recovered from COVID-19. The sequenced sample consisted of peripheral blood. CDR3 loop: CASSPGQGAINYGYTF. The CDR3, as DNA: TGTGCCAGCAGCCCGGGACAGGGGGCAATCAACTATGGCTACACCTTC.